Each of the 16 T cell receptor beta chains below was sequenced from the same sample in a study of cytomegalovirus exposure and HLA in healthy donors. Use of 60 Vbeta and 13 Jbeta primers characterized the PCR. Profiling relied on immunoSEQ multiplex PCR, and the TCRdb table lists in-frame clones only, not all of them. The sample records under 150,000 clones, approximately 81% being singletons. The sample was PBMCs. These receptors were taken from a man aged 18 to 29 in good health and CMV-seronegative.

The chain is built from TRBV19 and TRBJ1-4; TRBD1 matches at 7 bases. Germline assignment: CDR1 LNHDA and CDR2 SQIVND (reference sequence). Trimming cost V 4 bases and J 6 bases; bases outside gene matches: 8. The CDR3 runs 15 residues. CDR3 DNA sequence: TGTGCCAGTAGTAGTAACAGGGGCTCCTATGAAAAACTGTTTTTT. Translating gives CASSSNRGSYEKLFF.

The J gene is TRBJ1-3, the V gene TRBV27, with no clear D. V was shortened by 2 bases and J by 4 bases, with 12 bases between the two germline ends. There are 15 residues in the CDR3. Germline V gene sequence: CDR1 MNHEY, CDR2 SMNVEV (reference sequence). The CDR3 nucleotides are TGTGCCAGCAGTTTAAGCGGCGCGTCGGGAAACACCATATATTTT. It translates to CASSLSGASGNTIYF.

The rearrangement uses TRBV14 and TRBJ2-3; a weak D match, TRBD2 (7 bases). The CDR3 contains 14 residues. With 3 bases removed from V and 8 bases from J, the gap between germline ends came to 15 bases. Germline V gives CDR1 SGHDN, CDR2 FVKESK. The CDR3 loop is CASSHTAGALTQYF. The CDR3 region has the DNA TGTGCCAGCAGCCACACGGCGGGGGCCCTTACGCAGTATTTT.

This clone occurred a few times. The CDR3 sequence is CASRETAQYSNQPQHF. DNA for the CDR3: TGTGCCAGTAGGGAAACAGCCCAATATAGCAATCAGCCCCAGCATTTT. The rearrangement uses TRBV19 and TRBJ1-5; D remains unclear. Trimming stripped 6 bases from V and 0 bases from J, with 15 bases between. CDR3 length: 16 residues. CDR1 and CDR2 from the germline V gene are LNHDA and SQIVND (reference sequence).

This clone was found once. The chain links TRBV29-1 to TRBJ2-7; D gene unclear. This CDR3 is built from 14 residues. CDR1 is SQVTM, CDR2 ANQGSEA, per germline. Trimming removed 3 bases from V and 0 bases from J, with 12 bases in between. The CDR3 coding sequence is TGCAGCGTTGAGGTGGCGGTAAGCTCCTACGAGCAGTACTTC. It is translated as CSVEVAVSSYEQYF.

In this sample, this clone turned up once. The genes are TRBV5-1 and TRBJ2-7, with no clear D. The germline V gene has CDR1 SGHRS and CDR2 YFSETQ. Trimming removed 3 bases at V and 0 bases at J, with 4 bases between. The CDR3 has 12 residues. The CDR3 bases are TGCGCCAGCAGCTCGAGCTCCTACGAGCAGTACTTC. The encoded protein is CASSSSSYEQYF.

The chain recombines TRBV28 with TRBJ1-5; D gene unclear. The length of the CDR3 is 16 residues. CDR1 and CDR2 (germline): MDHEN, SYDVKM. V shed 4 bases and J shed 1 base, with 14 bases lying between them. The CDR3 loop is CASSSPPTVSNQPQHF. CDR3 bases: TGTGCCAGCAGTTCGCCCCCCACAGTAAGCAATCAGCCCCAGCATTTT.

The chain is built from TRBV5-6 and TRBJ1-4; D possibly corresponds to TRBD1 (6 bases). The germline V gene has CDR1 SGHDT and CDR2 YYEEEE. The CDR3 sequence is 15 residues long. Trimming shortened V by 3 bases and J by 3 bases, and 12 bases separated the two germline ends. The CDR3 region is CASSYTGHPNEKLFF. As DNA, the CDR3 is TGTGCCAGCAGCTATACGGGACACCCTAATGAAAAACTGTTTTTT.

The V call is TRBV9, the J call TRBJ1-1; D is undetermined. V shed 3 bases and J shed 4 bases, with 10 bases lying between them. This CDR3 contains 13 residues. CDR1 and CDR2 (germline): SGDLS, YYNGEE. Written as DNA, the CDR3 is TGTGCCAGCAGCGGGGCTGTAGGCACTGAAGCTTTCTTT. Translated: CASSGAVGTEAFF.

The chain's CDR3 is CASSLGSRQGEETQYF. For the CDR3, the DNA is TGCGCCAGCAGCTTGGGCTCCAGACAGGGGGAAGAGACCCAGTACTTC. The chain joins TRBV5-1 to TRBJ2-5, with 9 bases identical to TRBD1. Germline loops: CDR1 SGHRS, CDR2 YFSETQ. V lost 0 bases to trimming and J lost 3 bases; unmatched junction nucleotides: 6. This CDR3 has 16 residues.

The table lists this clone with a count of one. V is TRBV14 and J is TRBJ1-2, with D possibly matching TRBD1 (5 bases). Between the trimmed V and J ends, which lost 2 bases and 8 bases, there was a span of 9 bases. The CDR3 has 12 amino acids. Germline V CDR1 and CDR2: SGHDN, FVKESK. CDR3: CASSQSGPGYTF. The CDR3 bases are TGTGCCAGCAGCCAATCAGGGCCCGGCTACACCTTC.

The chain employs TRBV7-2 and TRBJ2-5, with 10 bases fitting TRBD1. CDR1 is SGHTA and CDR2 is FQGNSA in the germline V gene. CDR3 length: 15 amino acids. V shed 2 bases and J 4 bases; nucleotides not matched to a gene: 4. In DNA form, the CDR3 reads TGTGCCAGCAGCTTAATTGGACAGGGGGGAGAGACCCAGTACTTC. This encodes CASSLIGQGGETQYF.

The rearrangement links TRBV9 to TRBJ1-1, with 8 bases identical to TRBD1. The germline CDR1 and CDR2 sequences are SGDLS and YYNGEE. V was clipped by 2 bases and J by 0 bases; unmatched bases: 3. This CDR3 spans 15 amino acids. The CDR3: CASSVAGGMNTEAFF. The CDR3 coding sequence is TGTGCCAGCAGCGTTGCAGGGGGCATGAACACTGAAGCTTTCTTT.

The chain recombines TRBV6-1 with TRBJ2-2; 9 positions agree with TRBD1. The CDR3 is made up of 14 amino acids. V trimming: 6 bases; J trimming: 9 bases; junction bases outside the gene matches: 8. The germline V gene has CDR1 MNHNS and CDR2 SASEGT. The CDR3 spells CASRPGQGGRELFF. The CDR3 region has the DNA TGTGCCAGCAGGCCGGGACAGGGAGGCAGGGAGCTGTTTTTT.

V usage is TRBV28 and J usage is TRBJ1-2; 10 positions agree with TRBD1. Per the germline V gene, CDR1 is MDHEN and CDR2 is SYDVKM. The V and J ends lost 5 bases and 8 bases, in that order; junction bases with no gene match: 5. This CDR3 contains 13 residues. CDR3 bases: TGTGCCAGCAGTCGACAGGGGGCGAGGGGCTACACCTTC. Encoded protein: CASSRQGARGYTF.

This chain uses TRBV5-4 with TRBJ1-1; unclear D gene. V was trimmed by 0 bases and J by 4 bases, leaving 16 bases between them. The CDR3 is 16 residues long. The germline V gene encodes CDR1 SGHNT and CDR2 YYREEE (reference sequence). CDR3 coding DNA: TGTGCCAGCAGCTTGGCCCCGAGGGCGAGAGGCACTGAAGCTTTCTTT. Protein product: CASSLAPRARGTEAFF. Full variable domain (outside the CDR3, taken from reference TRBV5-4 and TRBJ1-1): ETGVTQSPTHLIKTRGQQVTLRCSSQSGHNTVSWYQQALGQGPQFIFQYYREEENGRGNFPPRFSGLQFPNYSSELNVNALELDDSALYLCASSLAPRARGTEAFFGQGTRLTVV.